Included here is one TCR beta chain sequence, with context. This sample was taken from a study of blood T cell repertoires in COVID-19. The assay was immunoSEQ multiplex PCR, and TCRdb's table has in-frame clones only and misses some. This table has around 300,000 clones, more than 80% appearing once. The CDR3 totals 11 residues. Looked up from germline, CDR1 is SNHLY and CDR2 is FYNNEI. V was pared by 8 bases and J by 7 bases, with 12 bases between. Ages ranged from roughly 18 to 100 years, with residence in around 24 US areas. Cohort 3 recovery required two negative PCRs, clearance, or symptom resolution.

Material for sequencing was PBMCs or T cells enriched from blood (not recorded which). This rearrangement joins TRBV2 to TRBJ2-7, with a weak D call TRBD1 (5 bases). The clonotype was recovered from a woman between 18 and 29 years old who had recovered from COVID-19. In DNA form, the CDR3 reads TGTGCCAGCCAGGCAACAGGAGAGCAGTACTTC. Its translation is CASQATGEQYF.